This T cell receptor (beta chain) was sequenced during a study of blood T cell repertoires in COVID-19. About the study: The samples span acute and convalescent COVID-19 from the United States, Italy and Spain.

V was cut by 5 bases and J by 6 bases, with 10 bases left in between. This CDR3 is built from 13 residues. CDR1 MNHEY and CDR2 SVGAGI come from the germline V gene. Authors' data handling: It was from reference gene primer amplification that nucleated cell counts were estimated. Profiling relied on immunoSEQ multiplex PCR, and the TCRdb table lists in-frame clones only, not all of them. V and J calls and clone size come straight from that table; D and trimming were deduced from the DNA. The sample yields fewer than 95,000 clones, about 74% seen once. Seattle researchers signed up patients amid active infection and tracked them longitudinally.

This chain uses TRBV6-5 with TRBJ2-2; tentative D call: TRBD1 (5 bases). Sequencing input: peripheral blood. The origin of this receptor is an older man with COVID-19, enrolled during active disease. The chain's CDR3 is CASSTGIPGELFF. DNA for the CDR3: TGTGCCAGCAGTACAGGTATCCCCGGGGAGCTGTTTTTT.